This note documents a single TCR beta chain sequence. Germline V gives CDR1 SGHKS, CDR2 YYEKEE (reference sequence). V dropped 4 bases and J dropped 8 bases, with 15 bases sitting between them. The CDR3 loop spans 13 amino acids. These data come from a study of blood T cell repertoires in COVID-19. Study processing details: Reference gene primer amplification in the assay estimated nucleated cell counts. Data came from immunoSEQ multiplex PCR; TCRdb stores just in-frame clones and leaves some out. V and J calls and clone size are copied from that table; D and trimming were computed from the DNA. The repertoire holds roughly 100,000 clones, with about four fifths as singletons.

The V and J genes are TRBV5-5 and TRBJ1-2; D not certain. The TCR originated in a woman aged 70 to 79 with acute or convalescent COVID-19. What was sequenced was peripheral blood. CDR3 sequence reads: CASSPLGGGGYTF. CDR3 sequence (DNA): TGTGCCAGCAGCCCCCTAGGAGGTGGCGGCTACACCTTC.